A selection of T cell receptor beta chains follows, all from one sample in a study of shared clonotypes between healthy human individuals. Data came from immunoSEQ multiplex PCR; TCRdb stores just in-frame clones and leaves some out. The table records over 95,000 clones, about 71% of them present only once. Sequenced input: memory CD8+ T cells sorted from blood. These receptors were obtained from a woman in her thirties in good health. CDR3s include the opening cysteine and the closing phenylalanine or tryptophan. D genes are given only for firm matches. A clone size is listed for some rows: how often the clone was seen (once, few, many), or a class if it is expanded.

>TRBV2|few|TRBJ1-2|-
CARYWTGTINYGYTF
TGTGCCAGGTACTGGACTGGAACTATCAACTATGGCTACACCTTC
>TRBV6-1|few|TRBJ2-5|TRBD2
CASSEASGGQETQYF
TGTGCCAGCAGTGAGGCTAGCGGGGGCCAAGAGACCCAGTACTTC
>TRBV7-8|-|TRBJ2-5|TRBD1
CASSLGGQSKETQYF
TGTGCCAGCAGCTTAGGGGGACAGTCCAAAGAGACCCAGTACTTC
>TRBV9|-|TRBJ1-2|TRBD1
CASSGWDRGNYGYTF
TGTGCCAGCAGCGGCTGGGACAGGGGGAACTATGGCTACACCTTC
>TRBV4-1|-|TRBJ1-4|TRBD1
CASSHDRGCEANEKLFF
TGCGCCAGCAGCCATGACAGGGGGTGTGAGGCTAATGAAAAACTGTTTTTT
>TRBV6-1|-|TRBJ2-7|-
CASSGDGTSGEQYF
TGTGCCAGCAGTGGGGATGGCACATCGGGCGAGCAGTACTTC
>TRBV4-1|-|TRBJ1-4|TRBD1
CASSPDRGPPQLFF
TGCGCCAGCAGCCCGGACAGGGGGCCACCCCAACTGTTTTTT
>TRBV27|-|TRBJ2-7|TRBD1
CASSLGTASYEQYF
TGTGCCAGCAGTTTAGGGACAGCTTCCTACGAGCAGTACTTC
>TRBV7-9|-|TRBJ2-1|TRBD2
CASSSAGVSYNEQFF
TGTGCCAGCAGCTCAGCGGGAGTTTCCTACAATGAGCAGTTCTTC
>TRBV27|-|TRBJ2-7|TRBD2
CASSSYPGLAGAVKPYEQYF
TGTGCCAGCAGTTCTTATCCGGGACTAGCGGGAGCTGTCAAACCCTACGAGCAGTACTTC
>TRBV5-1|-|TRBJ1-4|-
CASSLARGGGNEKLFF
TGCGCCAGCAGCTTGGCCAGAGGCGGCGGGAATGAAAAACTGTTTTTT
>TRBV19|-|TRBJ1-5|-
CASSLDASNQPQHF
TGTGCCAGTAGCCTCGACGCTAGCAATCAGCCCCAGCATTTT
>TRBV23-1|-|TRBJ2-1|-
CASSQWLRLGGNEQFF
TGCGCCAGCAGTCAATGGTTACGGCTGGGAGGCAATGAGCAGTTCTTC
>TRBV6-1|-|TRBJ1-2|-
CASTSLGGDGYTF
TGTGCCAGCACCTCTCTGGGGGGGGACGGCTACACCTTC
>TRBV10-3|-|TRBJ1-1|-
CAIRLNTEAFF
TGTGCCATCAGACTGAACACTGAAGCTTTCTTT
>TRBV5-1|-|TRBJ1-1|-
CASSFHRPLGLHEAFF
TGCGCCAGCAGCTTCCACCGCCCCCTTGGCCTCCATGAAGCTTTCTTT
>TRBV7-2|-|TRBJ1-1|TRBD1
CASSPRGGIHTNTEAFF
TGTGCCAGCAGCCCCAGGGGGGGAATCCATACGAACACTGAAGCTTTCTTT
>TRBV19|-|TRBJ2-3|-
CASSITGWDTQYF
TGTGCCAGTAGTATTACTGGTTGGGATACGCAGTATTTT
>TRBV4-2|many|TRBJ2-7|-
CASSPEKWGEQYF
TGTGCCAGCAGCCCCGAAAAGTGGGGCGAGCAGTACTTC
>TRBV27|-|TRBJ2-7|TRBD2
CASRLLADSSYEQYF
TGTGCCAGCAGGCTACTAGCGGATAGCTCCTACGAGCAGTACTTC
>TRBV14|-|TRBJ2-7|-
CASSQDPAGKVEQYF
TGTGCCAGCAGCCAAGATCCTGCGGGAAAGGTCGAGCAGTACTTC
>TRBV6-1|-|TRBJ2-1|-
CASSSESEQFF
TGTGCCAGCAGCTCAGAGAGTGAGCAGTTCTTC
>TRBV27|-|TRBJ2-1|TRBD1
CASSLDRGDEQFF
TGTGCCAGCAGTTTAGACAGGGGCGATGAGCAGTTCTTC
>TRBV5-1|once|TRBJ2-7|TRBD2
CASSPGLAGGNDEQYF
TGCGCCAGCAGCCCGGGACTAGCGGGAGGGAACGACGAGCAGTACTTC
>TRBV5-1|-|TRBJ2-5|-
CASSLRSVVRFYRDSGETQYF
TGCGCCAGCAGCCTTCGATCGGTGGTTCGTTTTTACCGGGACTCAGGGGAGACCCAGTACTTC
>TRBV29-1|-|TRBJ1-2|TRBD1
CSVMTGEAYGYTF
TGCAGCGTTATGACAGGGGAAGCTTATGGCTACACCTTC
>TRBV6-5|-|TRBJ2-7|TRBD1
CASSPGTGNEQYF
TGTGCCAGCAGTCCCGGGACAGGAAACGAGCAGTACTTC
>TRBV11-3|-|TRBJ2-7|TRBD1
CASSQVGTGAYEQYF
TGTGCCAGCAGCCAAGTCGGGACAGGGGCCTACGAGCAGTACTTC
>TRBV7-6|-|TRBJ1-1|TRBD1
CASSLGTDFNTEAFF
TGTGCCAGCAGCTTGGGGACAGACTTCAACACTGAAGCTTTCTTT
>TRBV29-1|-|TRBJ2-6|-
CSASVGTGANVLTF
TGCAGCGCATCGGTAGGGACTGGGGCCAACGTCCTGACTTTC
>TRBV6-5|-|TRBJ1-5|TRBD1
CASRPTTGINQPQHF
TGTGCCAGCAGACCCACGACAGGGATTAATCAGCCCCAGCATTTT